Below, 6 T cell receptor beta chains from the same sample are listed, as sequenced in a study of beta chain features in type 1 diabetes. Investigators reverse transcribed all isolated RNA, so they sequenced expressed TCRB transcripts. Using immunoSEQ multiplex PCR, the repertoire was profiled, and TCRdb retains in-frame clones only, with some absent. The sample consists of about 900,000 clones, about 17% of them appearing once. The material sequenced was naive CD4+ T cells from blood. The receptors were sampled from a woman between 18 and 29 years old in good health.

The rearrangement uses TRBV20-1 and TRBJ2-7; D may be TRBD1 or TRBD2 (5 bases each). The CDR3 contains 11 residues. Between the trimmed V and J ends, which lost 1 base and 6 bases, there was a span of 7 bases. Germline CDR1 DFQATT, CDR2 SNEGSKA (reference sequence). The CDR3, as DNA: TGCAGTGCTAGAGTGGGGGTCGAGCAGTACTTC. It translates to CSARVGVEQYF.

This clone occurred a few times. This sequence joins TRBV7-2 and TRBJ2-1; D not certain. Germline-derived CDR1 and CDR2 are SGHTA and FQGNSA. The CDR3 extends over 14 amino acids. Trimming took off 1 base at V and 4 bases at J, with 8 bases between the two ends. CDR3 in DNA: TGTGCCAGCAGCTTAGGACGGGCTTACAATGAGCAGTTCTTC. This translates into CASSLGRAYNEQFF.

This clone was seen only a few times. CDR3 DNA: TGTGCCAGCTCACCCACGGGCAGGGGGCTGTACGAGCAGTACTTC. Encoded protein: CASSPTGRGLYEQYF. The chain employs TRBV18 and TRBJ2-7; 8 nucleotides align to TRBD1. This CDR3 contains 15 residues. Trimming at V came to 3 bases and at J to 4 bases, leaving 8 bases not matched to a gene. Germline assignment: CDR1 KGHSH and CDR2 LQKENI.

The rearrangement links TRBV6-1 to TRBJ1-5, with 12 bases matching TRBD1. Germline values: CDR1 MNHNS, CDR2 SASEGT. The V segment lost 4 bases and the J segment 5 bases; nucleotides outside the gene matches: 6. The CDR3 runs to 16 residues. CDR3: CASSATGTGGYQPQHF. As DNA, the CDR3 is TGTGCCAGCAGTGCGACCGGGACAGGGGGCTATCAGCCCCAGCATTTT.

J is TRBJ2-5 and V is TRBV6-6; perhaps TRBD1 as D (6 bases). The CDR3 has 14 amino acids. Germline CDR1 and CDR2: MNHNY and SVGAGI (reference sequence). The germline V and J ends were trimmed by 5 bases and 5 bases, with 15 bases remaining between them. CDR3 sequence (DNA): TGTGCCAGCAGTCCCCTGGGGGCATACGAGACCCAGTACTTC. Its protein is CASSPLGAYETQYF.

The CDR3 is CASSYVLGQAYNEQYF. The CDR3 coding sequence is TGTGCCAGCAGTTATGTGCTGGGGCAGGCGTATAACGAGCAGTACTTC. The chain uses TRBV28 and TRBJ2-7, with a weak D call TRBD1 (5 bases). The CDR3 sequence is 16 residues long. With 4 bases removed from V and 5 bases from J, the gap between germline ends came to 21 bases. In germline, CDR1 is MDHEN, CDR2 SYDVKM.